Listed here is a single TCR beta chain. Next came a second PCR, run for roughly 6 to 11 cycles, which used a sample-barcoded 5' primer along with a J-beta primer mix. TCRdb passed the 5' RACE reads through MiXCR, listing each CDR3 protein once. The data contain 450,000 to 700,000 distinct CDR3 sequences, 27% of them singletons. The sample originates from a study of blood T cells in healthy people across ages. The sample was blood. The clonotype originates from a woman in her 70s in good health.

The CDR3 loop is CASSFPRWGLNTEAFF. DNA of the CDR3: TGTGCCAGCAGTTTTCCCCGATGGGGGTTGAACACTGAAGCTTTCTTT. The chain employs TRBV6-2 or TRBV6-3 and TRBJ1-1; perhaps TRBD1 as D (5 bases). The V gene lost 4 bases and the J gene lost 0 bases, with 15 bases spanning the gap. The CDR3 totals 16 residues. The V gene's germline CDR1 is MNHEY and CDR2 SVGEGT.